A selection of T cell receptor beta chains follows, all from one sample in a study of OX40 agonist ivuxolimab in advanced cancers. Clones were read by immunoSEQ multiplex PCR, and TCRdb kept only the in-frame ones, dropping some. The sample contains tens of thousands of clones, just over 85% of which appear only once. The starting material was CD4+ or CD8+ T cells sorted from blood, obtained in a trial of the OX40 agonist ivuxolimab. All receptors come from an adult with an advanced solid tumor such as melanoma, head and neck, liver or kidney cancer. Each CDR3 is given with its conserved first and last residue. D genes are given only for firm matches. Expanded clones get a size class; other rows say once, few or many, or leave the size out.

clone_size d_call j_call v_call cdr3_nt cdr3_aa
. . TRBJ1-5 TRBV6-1 TGTGCCAGCAGTAGGGAGGTTCGTCAGCCCCAGCATTTT CASSREVRQPQHF
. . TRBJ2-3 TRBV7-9 TGTGCCAGCAGCCACGGGGAGAGGGCAGATACGCAGTATTTT CASSHGERADTQYF
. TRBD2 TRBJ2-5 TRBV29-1 TGCAGCGTTGGTGGACTAGCGGGTCGGCAAGAGACCCAGTACTTC CSVGGLAGRQETQYF
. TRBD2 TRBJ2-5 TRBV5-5 TGTGCCAGCAGCATTGGACTAGCGGGAGCGGCTGAGACCCAGTACTTC CASSIGLAGAAETQYF
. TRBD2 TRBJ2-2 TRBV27 TGTGCCAGCAGTGGACGCCTGACTAGCTTGGACACCGGGGAGCTGTTTTTT CASSGRLTSLDTGELFF
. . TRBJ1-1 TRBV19 TGTGCCAGTAGTCCCACAGGGACCCACACTGAAGCTTTCTTT CASSPTGTHTEAFF
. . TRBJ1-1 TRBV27 TGTGCCAGCAGTTTTAACAGGGAAGGCGACGCTGAAGCTTTCTTT CASSFNREGDAEAFF
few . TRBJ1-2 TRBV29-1 TGCAGCGTCAAGCTGGCGGGGGGCTACACCTTC CSVKLAGGYTF
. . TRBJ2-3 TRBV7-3 TGTGCCAGCAGCGGAAACAGCTACACAGATACGCAGTATTTT CASSGNSYTDTQYF
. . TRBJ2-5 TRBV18 TGTGCCAGCTCACCAACTGCGGGGGAGACCCAGTACTTC CASSPTAGETQYF